This record covers a single T cell receptor (beta chain). As yet, its antigen is unknown. The germline gives CDR1 SGHNT, CDR2 YENEEA. After removal of 5 bases from V and 5 bases from J, the junction contained 9 bases not matched to a gene. This CDR3 contains 15 residues. PCR used 60 Vbeta primers and 13 Jbeta primers. Clones were read by immunoSEQ multiplex PCR, and TCRdb kept only the in-frame ones, dropping some. Here the sample spans about 160,000 clones, around 80% being singletons. This entry comes from a study of cytomegalovirus exposure and HLA in healthy donors. Points from the study as a whole: In a later analysis, a missense DCLRE1C variant was linked to TCR beta V- and J-gene trimming. Roughly uniform depth of sequencing across donors was assumed in presence/absence analyses. Accurate prediction of most subjects' HLA-A and HLA-B alleles from TCR beta sequences was reported.

Material for sequencing was PBMCs. This receptor was obtained from a woman in her forties or fifties in good health and CMV-seropositive. V and J are TRBV11-3 and TRBJ1-1; the match to TRBD1 covers 9 bases. CDR3: CASSLYGQGRTEAFF. The CDR3 bases are TGTGCCAGCAGCCTCTACGGACAGGGGAGGACTGAAGCTTTCTTT.